The next 26 T cell receptor beta chains were all read from a single sample in a study of cytomegalovirus exposure and HLA in healthy donors. Sequenced by immunoSEQ multiplex PCR; TCRdb stores in-frame clones only, minus some. This table holds 250,000 to 350,000 clones, approximately 85% found once. What was sequenced was PBMCs. The origin of the receptors is a man aged 25-45 years in good health and CMV-seronegative.

This rearrangement joins TRBV7-7 to TRBJ2-2; the D is unclear. CDR3 size: 16 residues. Trimming took 2 bases from V and 0 from J, leaving 10 bases between them. Germline CDR1 is SSHAT and CDR2 is FNYEAQ (reference sequence). This CDR3 reads CASSLRSPANTGELFF. As DNA, the CDR3 is TGTGCCAGCAGCTTAAGATCCCCAGCGAACACCGGGGAGCTGTTTTTT. The full variable domain, in which reference TRBV7-7 and TRBJ2-2 provide the parts outside the CDR3, is GAGVSQSPRYKVTKRGQDVTLRCDPISSHATLYWYQQALGQGPEFLTYFNYEAQPDKSGLPSDRFSAERPEGSISTLTIQRTEQRDSAMYRCASSLRSPANTGELFFGEGSRLTVL.

The rearrangement joins TRBV5-6 to TRBJ1-2; 9 bases map to TRBD1. The CDR3 loop spans 14 amino acids. Germline CDR1 is SGHDT and CDR2 is YYEEEE. Trimming cost V 4 bases and J 2 bases; bases outside gene matches: 3. The CDR3 sequence: CASSKDRGNYGYTF. CDR3 DNA: TGTGCCAGCAGCAAGGACAGGGGAAACTATGGCTACACCTTC.

Concerning this clone itself: Different DNA sequences within this sample yield the same CDR3. The V gene is TRBV7-9, the J gene TRBJ2-7; D is possibly TRBD1 (6 bases). This CDR3 has 12 residues. Germline assignment: CDR1 SEHNR and CDR2 FQNEAQ (reference sequence). V lost 5 bases to trimming and J lost 2 bases, with 7 bases between them. CDR3 sequence: CASSRDTYEQYF. The CDR3, as DNA: TGTGCCAGCAGCCGGGACACCTACGAGCAGTACTTC.

The V gene is TRBV19, the J gene TRBJ1-2, with a weak D call TRBD1 (5 bases). The germline V gene has CDR1 LNHDA and CDR2 SQIVND (reference sequence). Trimming left V 4 bases short and J 3 bases short, with 12 bases between. The CDR3 has 14 residues. In DNA, the CDR3 is TGTGCCAGTAGTAGGGCAGGGAAGGACTATGGCTACACCTTC. Protein: CASSRAGKDYGYTF.

V is TRBV19 and J is TRBJ1-6; D is undetermined. CDR1 is LNHDA and CDR2 is SQIVND in the germline V gene (reference sequence). V was clipped by 2 bases and J by 2 bases, with 13 bases between them. The CDR3 is 17 residues long. The CDR3 DNA reads TGTGCCAGTAGTATATCTCCCTCTGGCACCTATAATTCACCCCTCCACTTT. Amino acids: CASSISPSGTYNSPLHF.

V usage is TRBV7-8 and J usage is TRBJ1-2; D is undetermined. Germline V gives CDR1 SGHVS, CDR2 FQNEAQ. The CDR3 consists of 14 residues. The V and J ends lost 9 bases and 2 bases respectively, with 16 bases between them. DNA of the CDR3: TGTGCCAGTAATCCGAGTGAGGGAAACTATGGCTACACCTTC. Protein: CASNPSEGNYGYTF.

The CDR3 loop reads CASSLRGTGNGYGYTF. For the CDR3, the DNA is TGTGCCAGCAGCTTGCGGGGGACAGGGAACGGCTATGGCTACACCTTC. This chain connects TRBV5-5 to TRBJ1-2, with TRBD1 identical over 9 bases. The CDR3 totals 16 residues. V lost 1 base and J lost 4; bases outside the gene matches: 8. The germline V gene encodes CDR1 SGHKS and CDR2 YYEKEE (reference sequence).

The gene calls are TRBV7-9 and TRBJ2-2, with 7 bases fitting TRBD1. V was pared by 1 base and J by 6 bases, with 2 bases of the junction left unmatched. CDR3 length equals 14 residues. The germline V gene encodes CDR1 SEHNR and CDR2 FQNEAQ (reference sequence). This CDR3 reads CASSLGQGAGELFF. Written as DNA, the CDR3 is TGTGCCAGCAGCTTAGGACAGGGAGCCGGGGAGCTGTTTTTT. Combining the CDR3 with reference TRBV7-9 and TRBJ2-2 gives the whole variable domain DTGVSQNPRHKITKRGQNVTFRCDPISEHNRLYWYRQTLGQGPEFLTYFQNEAQLEKSRLLSDRFSAERPKGSFSTLEIQRTEQGDSAMYLCASSLGQGAGELFFGEGSRLTVL.

The chain carries TRBV6-1 and TRBJ1-2; no definite D call. V was pared by 5 bases and J by 2 bases, with 12 bases between. The CDR3 is 14 residues long. CDR1 is MNHNS, CDR2 SASEGT, per germline. In nucleotides, the CDR3 is TGTGCCAGCAGTCCCGCGGCAGCCAACTATGGCTACACCTTC. It yields the protein CASSPAAANYGYTF.

The genes are TRBV9 and TRBJ2-3; 10 bases align to TRBD2. V was pared by 2 bases and J by 0 bases, with 6 bases of the junction left unmatched. CDR1 is SGDLS, CDR2 YYNGEE, per germline. The CDR3 contains 17 residues. The CDR3 spells CASSVGLAVRSTDTQYF. The CDR3 nucleotides read TGTGCCAGCAGCGTTGGACTAGCGGTCCGTAGCACAGATACGCAGTATTTT.

This clone was recorded a few times. The chain joins TRBV19 to TRBJ1-5, with 10 bases fitting TRBD1. V gave up 4 bases and J gave up 7 bases; unmatched junction bases: 4. Per germline, CDR1 LNHDA and CDR2 SQIVND (reference sequence). The CDR3 is made up of 14 amino acids. This CDR3 is CASSTTGGQQPQHF. DNA for the CDR3: TGTGCCAGTAGTACGACAGGGGGCCAACAGCCCCAGCATTTT.

V is TRBV25-1 and J is TRBJ1-6; D ambiguous. The CDR3 extends over 14 amino acids. Trimming took 5 bases from V and 0 from J, leaving 5 bases between them. The germline V gene encodes CDR1 MGHDK and CDR2 SYGVNS. The CDR3 nucleotides are TGTGCCAGCAGTCGGAGCTCCTATAATTCACCCCTCCACTTT. Protein: CASSRSSYNSPLHF.

This chain joins TRBV5-1 and TRBJ2-5, with D possibly matching TRBD2 (7 bases). Trimming cost V 3 bases and J 1 base, with 13 bases left between them. The CDR3 covers 15 residues. The V gene's germline CDR1 is SGHRS and CDR2 YFSETQ. The CDR3 protein is CASSSGGRVQETQYF. The CDR3 nucleotides are TGCGCCAGCAGCTCGGGGGGCCGGGTCCAAGAGACCCAGTACTTC.

This clone was recorded a few times. V gene TRBV6-1 combines with J gene TRBJ2-5; the D gene is possibly TRBD2 (6 bases). This CDR3 has 15 residues. V lost 0 bases to trimming and J lost 1 base, with 9 bases between them. Germline V gene lookup returns CDR1 MNHNS and CDR2 SASEGT. The CDR3 region is CASSEAGGSQETQYF. The CDR3 region has the DNA TGTGCCAGCAGTGAAGCGGGGGGATCCCAAGAGACCCAGTACTTC.

The V gene is TRBV5-6, the J gene TRBJ1-1; TRBD1 might be the D (5 bases). The CDR3 loop spans 14 amino acids. V lost 2 bases, J lost 3 bases, and 11 bases lay in between. CDR1 is SGHDT, CDR2 YYEEEE, per germline. DNA of the CDR3: TGTGCCAGCAGCTTCTTACAGGCGTACACTGAAGCTTTCTTT. Translating it yields CASSFLQAYTEAFF.

This clone was observed a handful of times. The chain has TRBV6-1 and TRBJ2-7; TRBD1 aligns across 9 bases. This CDR3 is built from 13 residues. Losses at the gene ends were 4 bases for V and 4 bases for J; bases not matched to a gene: 2. Germline lookup yields CDR1 MNHNS and CDR2 SASEGT. The CDR3 nucleotides read TGTGCCAGCAGTGTGACAGGGGGATACGAGCAGTACTTC. It encodes CASSVTGGYEQYF.

Only one count was recorded for this clone. The chain links TRBV30 to TRBJ1-5; D is uncertain. V was clipped by 3 bases and J by 9 bases, with 12 bases between them. Germline CDR1 reads GTSNPN; CDR2 reads SVGIG (reference sequence). The CDR3 is 12 residues long. The CDR3 is CAWSQGGGPQHF. CDR3 coding DNA: TGTGCCTGGAGCCAAGGTGGAGGGCCCCAGCATTTT.

This chain uses TRBV11-2 with TRBJ2-7; 11 positions agree with TRBD2. Germline lookup yields CDR1 SGHAT and CDR2 FQNNGV. V gave up 4 bases and J gave up 5 bases; unmatched junction bases: 10. This CDR3 has 16 residues. The chain's CDR3 is CASSSDRLAGLNEQYF. The CDR3 nucleotides read TGTGCCAGCAGCTCGGACCGACTAGCGGGGCTAAACGAGCAGTACTTC.

The CDR3: CASSSQGHSYEQYF. The CDR3 region has the DNA TGTGCCAGCAGCTCACAGGGACACTCCTACGAGCAGTACTTC. This chain links TRBV13 with TRBJ2-7, with D possibly matching TRBD1 (6 bases). V lost 4 bases, J lost 0 bases, and 10 bases lay in between. Germline loops: CDR1 PRHDT, CDR2 FYEKMQ (reference sequence). The CDR3 contains 14 residues.

This chain connects TRBV27 to TRBJ2-1; 8 nucleotides agree with TRBD2. Losses at the gene ends were 2 bases for V and 3 bases for J; bases not matched to a gene: 6. The CDR3 sequence is 16 residues long. CDR1 and CDR2 from the germline V gene are MNHEY and SMNVEV (reference sequence). The CDR3 bases are TGTGCCAGCAGTTTACCGGGGGGGGGTGACTACAATGAGCAGTTCTTC. Translating it yields CASSLPGGGDYNEQFF.

On this clone: This sample also contains other DNA sequences that code for the same CDR3. V and J are TRBV9 and TRBJ2-7; 9 nucleotides match TRBD1. This CDR3 has 15 amino acids. Germline CDR1 reads SGDLS; CDR2 reads YYNGEE. The V gene end was trimmed by 0 bases and the J gene end by 2 bases; junction bases not matched to a gene: 3. CDR3 nucleotides: TGTGCCAGCAGCGTAGGGGGACAGGGAGCCTACGAGCAGTACTTC. Translation: CASSVGGQGAYEQYF.

The chain uses TRBV27 and TRBJ2-7, with 8 bases that match TRBD2. With V trimmed by 3 bases and J by 0 bases, 4 bases remained unmatched. The CDR3 runs to 15 residues. Germline-derived CDR1 and CDR2 are MNHEY and SMNVEV (reference sequence). The CDR3 nucleotides read TGTGCCAGCAGTTTGGTGCGGGGGGACTCCTACGAGCAGTACTTC. Translated: CASSLVRGDSYEQYF.

CDR3: CASSLTDSNEQFF. The CDR3, as DNA: TGTGCCAGCTCGCTCACTGACAGCAATGAGCAGTTCTTC. V usage is TRBV18 and J usage is TRBJ2-1; D may be TRBD1 (5 bases). Trimming shortened V by 6 bases and J by 6 bases, and 12 bases separated the two germline ends. The CDR3 runs 13 residues. CDR1 is KGHSH and CDR2 is LQKENI in the germline V gene.

The V call is TRBV5-5, the J call TRBJ2-3; D call uncertain. The CDR3 covers 16 residues. Germline-derived CDR1 and CDR2 are SGHKS and YYEKEE (reference sequence). V was shortened by 4 bases and J by 1 base, with 16 bases between the two germline ends. The CDR3 sequence is CASSLLRGGGTDTQYF. Here the CDR3 DNA reads TGTGCCAGCAGCCTGTTGAGAGGCGGAGGCACAGATACGCAGTATTTT.

The chain recombines TRBV29-1 with TRBJ2-7, with 7 bases matching TRBD1. This CDR3 has 13 amino acids. In germline, CDR1 is SQVTM, CDR2 ANQGSEA. The junction had 12 bases not matched to a gene; V was cut back by 7 bases and J by 6 bases. The CDR3 DNA follows: TGCAGCGCCCGGGACAGATTTAGCAGCGAGCAGTACTTC. This codes for CSARDRFSSEQYF.

This clone came up once. The chain couples TRBV19 to TRBJ1-5; D may be TRBD1 (5 bases). The CDR3 spans 16 residues. Germline V lookup: CDR1 LNHDA, CDR2 SQIVND (reference sequence). The V gene lost 6 bases and the J gene lost 7 bases, with 22 bases spanning the gap. The CDR3 reads CASSSGEAGRRQPQHF. The CDR3 DNA reads as TGTGCCAGTAGCTCGGGGGAGGCAGGGCGTCGGCAGCCCCAGCATTTT. The full variable domain, completed using reference TRBV19 and TRBJ1-5, is DGGITQSPKYLFRKEGQNVTLSCEQNLNHDAMYWYRQDPGQGLRLIYYSQIVNDFQKGDIAEGYSVSREKKESFPLTVTSAQKNPTAFYLCASSSGEAGRRQPQHFGDGTRLSIL.